This entry describes one TCR beta chain. The antigen is not known. The data are from a study of cytomegalovirus exposure and HLA in healthy donors. The wider study: An earlier analysis identified 117 million unique TCR beta sequences in 150 million to 200 million T cells. There were tens of millions of unique TCRs (from HLA-typed donors) in an early data release.

PCR used 60 Vbeta primers and 13 Jbeta primers. Per the authors' pipeline: A follow-up analysis tallied 70 million to 80 million unique TCR beta chains, approximately 10 million shared. Measured with immunoSEQ multiplex PCR; TCRdb has only the in-frame clones, and not every one. D and trimming were read from the DNA, whereas the V and J calls and clone size are those reported in that table. The sample lists 90,000 to 120,000 clones, about 75% occurring once. General study results and limits: Rare TCR sequences predominated, though certain public TCRs were found in many donors.

The source material was PBMCs. The receptor was isolated from a male donor in good health and CMV-seropositive.

The CDR3 is CSVEYTGTYEQYF. The CDR3 DNA is TGCAGCGTTGAATATACAGGGACCTACGAGCAGTACTTC. The rearrangement joins TRBV29-1 to TRBJ2-7; D perhaps matches TRBD1 (6 bases). The CDR3 contains 13 residues. Germline V lookup: CDR1 SQVTM, CDR2 ANQGSEA. Trimming stripped 2 bases from V and 2 bases from J, with 10 bases between.